These 8 T cell receptor beta chains were sequenced from one sample in a study of Ad26.COV2.S vaccination and SARS-CoV-2 variants. Here immunoSEQ multiplex PCR was the method, and the copy in TCRdb shows in-frame clones only, minus some. The sample shows about 680,000 clones, around 92% of them seen only once. The treatment denotes: 15 to 20 received Ad26.COV2.S at low or high dose, single or two shots; several received placebo; per-sample allocation not given. Day 63 after the first vaccine or placebo injection was the time point for sampling. Sequencing used peripheral blood, obtained in a trial of Ad26.COV2.S vaccine versus placebo. The source of these receptors is a person aged 18-60 years who received the Ad26.COV2.S COVID-19 vaccine or a placebo.

The chain joins TRBV7-2 to TRBJ2-7, with TRBD1 matching 9 bases. The V gene end was trimmed by 6 bases and the J gene end by 4 bases; junction bases not matched to a gene: 10. This CDR3 comprises 15 residues. Germline CDR1 and CDR2: SGHTA and FQGNSA. This chain's CDR3 is CASRGQGALKYEQYF. The CDR3 nucleotides are TGTGCCAGCAGGGGACAGGGAGCCCTTAAGTACGAGCAGTACTTC.

The chain combines TRBV18 with TRBJ2-3; TRBD1 matches at 7 bases. Germline CDR1 KGHSH, CDR2 LQKENI. The CDR3 spans 17 residues. With 7 bases clipped from V and 0 bases from J, the junction kept 13 bases outside the gene matches. The CDR3 protein is CASFVQTGVSSTDTQYF. As DNA, the CDR3 is TGTGCCAGCTTCGTACAAACAGGGGTTTCTAGCACAGATACGCAGTATTTT.

This chain links TRBV5-3 with TRBJ2-1; D is unresolved. TRBV5-3 qualifies as an ORF whose function is uncertain. Trimming removed 1 base at V and 4 bases at J, with 18 bases between. The CDR3 extends over 17 amino acids. DNA of the CDR3: TGTGCCAGAAGCTTGAGGCCCTTGTGGGTAGTGTACAATGAGCAGTTCTTC. As protein: CARSLRPLWVVYNEQFF.

The table lists this clone with a count of one. This chain uses TRBV2 with TRBJ2-3, with D uncertain. This CDR3 has 13 amino acids. Trimming pared 8 bases from V and 0 bases from J, leaving 9 bases between. Germline loops: CDR1 SNHLY, CDR2 FYNNEI. CDR3 in amino acids: CASSIASTDTQYF. The CDR3 region has the DNA TGTGCCAGCTCGATTGCTAGCACAGATACGCAGTATTTT. The full variable domain, its missing parts supplied by reference TRBV2 and TRBJ2-3, is EPEVTQTPSHQVTQMGQEVILRCVPISNHLYFYWYRQILGQKVEFLVSFYNNEISEKSEIFDDQFSVERPDGSNFTLKIRSTKLEDSAMYFCASSIASTDTQYFGPGTRLTVL.

The rearrangement joins TRBV20-1 to TRBJ2-2; the D gene is possibly TRBD2 (6 bases). The CDR3 is 14 amino acids. The V gene's germline CDR1 is DFQATT and CDR2 SNEGSKA (reference sequence). Trimming removed 4 bases at V and 4 bases at J, with 13 bases between. The DNA for the CDR3 is TGCAGTGCTATTGAGGGAGCGGGCACCGGGGAGCTGTTTTTT. Amino acid sequence: CSAIEGAGTGELFF.

The J gene is TRBJ2-1, the V gene TRBV27; TRBD1 is a possible D gene (6 bases). Germline CDR1 and CDR2: MNHEY and SMNVEV (reference sequence). The CDR3 extends over 15 amino acids. Trimming stripped 2 bases from V and 4 bases from J, with 12 bases between. The CDR3 spells CASSLQGTRYNEQFF. CDR3 coding DNA: TGTGCCAGCAGTTTACAGGGGACCCGATACAATGAGCAGTTCTTC.

The CDR3 loop reads CASTTGLAGGTDTQYF. The CDR3 DNA reads as TGTGCCAGTACCACGGGACTAGCGGGGGGCACAGATACGCAGTATTTT. The chain recombines TRBV19 with TRBJ2-3; 14 nucleotides match TRBD2. The CDR3 sequence is 16 residues long. V was clipped by 7 bases and J by 1 base; unmatched bases: 4. CDR1 and CDR2 from the germline V gene are LNHDA and SQIVND (reference sequence). Variable domain in full (rest from reference TRBV19 and TRBJ2-3): DGGITQSPKYLFRKEGQNVTLSCEQNLNHDAMYWYRQDPGQGLRLIYYSQIVNDFQKGDIAEGYSVSREKKESFPLTVTSAQKNPTAFYLCASTTGLAGGTDTQYFGPGTRLTVL.

The rearrangement joins TRBV4-3 to TRBJ2-2; 9 nucleotides align to TRBD2. Germline trimming cut 0 bases from V and 8 bases from J; bases unmatched to any gene: 1. From germline, CDR1 is LGHNA and CDR2 YSLEER. The CDR3 has 14 amino acids. The CDR3 spells CASSQDLAGGELFF. CDR3 sequence (DNA): TGCGCCAGCAGCCAAGATCTAGCGGGGGGGGAGCTGTTTTTT.